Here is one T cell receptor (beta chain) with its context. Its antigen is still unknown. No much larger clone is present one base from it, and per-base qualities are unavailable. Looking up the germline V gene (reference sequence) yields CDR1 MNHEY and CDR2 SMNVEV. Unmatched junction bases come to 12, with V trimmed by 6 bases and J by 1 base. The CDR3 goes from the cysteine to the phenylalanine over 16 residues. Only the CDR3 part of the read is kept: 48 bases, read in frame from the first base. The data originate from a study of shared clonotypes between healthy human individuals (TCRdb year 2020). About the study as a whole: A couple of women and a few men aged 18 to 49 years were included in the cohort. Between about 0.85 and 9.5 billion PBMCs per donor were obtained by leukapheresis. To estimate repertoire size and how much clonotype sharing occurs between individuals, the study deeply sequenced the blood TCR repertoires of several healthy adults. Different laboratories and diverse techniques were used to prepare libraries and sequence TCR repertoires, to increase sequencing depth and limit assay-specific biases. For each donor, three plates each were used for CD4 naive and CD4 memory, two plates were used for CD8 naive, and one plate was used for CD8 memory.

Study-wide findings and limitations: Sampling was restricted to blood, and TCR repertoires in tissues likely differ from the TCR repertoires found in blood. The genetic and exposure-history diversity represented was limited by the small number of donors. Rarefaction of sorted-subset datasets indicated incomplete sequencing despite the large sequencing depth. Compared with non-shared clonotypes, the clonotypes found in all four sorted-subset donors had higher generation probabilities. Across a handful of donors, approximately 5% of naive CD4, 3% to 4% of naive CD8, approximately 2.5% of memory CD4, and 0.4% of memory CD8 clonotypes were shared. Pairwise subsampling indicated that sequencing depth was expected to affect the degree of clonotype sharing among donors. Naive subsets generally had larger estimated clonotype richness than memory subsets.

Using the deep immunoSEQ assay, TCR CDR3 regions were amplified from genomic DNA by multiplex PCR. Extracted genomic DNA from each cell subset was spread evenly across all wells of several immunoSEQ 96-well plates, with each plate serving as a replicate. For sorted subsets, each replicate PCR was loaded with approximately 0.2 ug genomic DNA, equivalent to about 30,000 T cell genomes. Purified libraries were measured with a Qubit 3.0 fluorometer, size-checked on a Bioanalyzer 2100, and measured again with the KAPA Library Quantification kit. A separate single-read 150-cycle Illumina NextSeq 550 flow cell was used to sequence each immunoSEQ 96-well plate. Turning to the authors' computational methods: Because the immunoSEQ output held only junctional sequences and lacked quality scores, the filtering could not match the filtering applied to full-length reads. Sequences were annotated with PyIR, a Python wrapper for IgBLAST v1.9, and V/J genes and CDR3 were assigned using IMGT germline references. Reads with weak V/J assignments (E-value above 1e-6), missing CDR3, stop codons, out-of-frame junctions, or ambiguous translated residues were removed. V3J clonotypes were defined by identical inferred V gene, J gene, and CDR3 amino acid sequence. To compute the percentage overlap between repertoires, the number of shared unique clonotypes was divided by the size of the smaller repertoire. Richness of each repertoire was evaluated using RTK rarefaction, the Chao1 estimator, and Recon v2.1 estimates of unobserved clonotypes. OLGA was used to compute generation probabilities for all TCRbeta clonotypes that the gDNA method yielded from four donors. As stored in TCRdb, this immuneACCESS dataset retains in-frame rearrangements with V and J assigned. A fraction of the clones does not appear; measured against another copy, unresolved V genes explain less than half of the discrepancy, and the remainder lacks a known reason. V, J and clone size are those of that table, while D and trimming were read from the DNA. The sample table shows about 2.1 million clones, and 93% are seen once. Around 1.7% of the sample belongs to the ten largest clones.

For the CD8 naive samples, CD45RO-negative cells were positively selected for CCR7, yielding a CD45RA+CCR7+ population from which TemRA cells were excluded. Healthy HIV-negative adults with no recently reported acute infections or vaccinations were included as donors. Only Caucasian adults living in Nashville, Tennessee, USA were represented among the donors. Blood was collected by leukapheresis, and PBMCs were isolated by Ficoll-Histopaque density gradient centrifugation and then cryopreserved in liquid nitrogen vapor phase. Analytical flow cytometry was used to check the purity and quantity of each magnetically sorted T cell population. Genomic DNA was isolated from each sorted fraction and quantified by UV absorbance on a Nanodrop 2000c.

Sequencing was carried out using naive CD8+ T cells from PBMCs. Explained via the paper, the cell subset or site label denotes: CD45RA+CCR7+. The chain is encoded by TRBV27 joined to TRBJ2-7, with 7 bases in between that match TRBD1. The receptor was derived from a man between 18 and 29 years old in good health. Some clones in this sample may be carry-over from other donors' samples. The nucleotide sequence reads TGTGCCAGCAGCCGGCTCACAGGGGATAATTCCTACGAGCAGTACTTC. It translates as CASSRLTGDNSYEQYF.